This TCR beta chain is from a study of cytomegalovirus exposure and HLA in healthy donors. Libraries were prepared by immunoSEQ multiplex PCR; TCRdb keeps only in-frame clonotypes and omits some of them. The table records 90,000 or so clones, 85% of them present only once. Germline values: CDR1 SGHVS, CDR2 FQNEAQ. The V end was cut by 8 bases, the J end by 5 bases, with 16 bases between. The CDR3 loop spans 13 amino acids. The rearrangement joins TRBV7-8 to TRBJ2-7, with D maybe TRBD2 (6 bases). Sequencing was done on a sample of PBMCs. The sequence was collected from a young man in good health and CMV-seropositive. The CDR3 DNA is TGTGCCAGCTCCGCGACTAGGAGGAACGAGCAGTACTTC. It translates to CASSATRRNEQYF.